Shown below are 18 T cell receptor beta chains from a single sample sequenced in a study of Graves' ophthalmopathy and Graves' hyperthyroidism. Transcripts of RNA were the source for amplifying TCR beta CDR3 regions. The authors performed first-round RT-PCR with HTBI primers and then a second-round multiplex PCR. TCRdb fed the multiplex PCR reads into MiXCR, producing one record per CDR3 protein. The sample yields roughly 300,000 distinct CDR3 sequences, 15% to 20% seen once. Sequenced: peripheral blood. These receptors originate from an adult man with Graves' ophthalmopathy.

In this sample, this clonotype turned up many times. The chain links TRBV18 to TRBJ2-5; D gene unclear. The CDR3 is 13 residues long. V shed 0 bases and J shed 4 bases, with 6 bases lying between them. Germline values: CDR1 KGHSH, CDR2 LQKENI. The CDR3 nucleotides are TGTGCCAGCTCACCACCCTATCTAGAGACCCAGTACTTC. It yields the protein CASSPPYLETQYF. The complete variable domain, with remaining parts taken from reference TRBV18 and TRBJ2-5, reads NAGVMQNPRHLVRRRGQEARLRCSPMKGHSHVYWYRQLPEEGLKFMVYLQKENIIDESGMPKERFSAEFPKEGPSILRIQQVVRGDSAAYFCASSPPYLETQYFGPGTRLLVL.

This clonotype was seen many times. CDR3 sequence: CSAPNPGQATYEQYF. The CDR3 DNA is TGCAGTGCGCCGAACCCGGGACAGGCCACCTACGAGCAGTACTTC. This sequence joins TRBV20-1 and TRBJ2-7; 8 bases align to TRBD1. The ends lost 6 bases at V and 2 bases at J; junction bases unmatched: 12. Germline V gene data show CDR1 as DFQATT and CDR2 as SNEGSKA (reference sequence). CDR3 size: 15 residues.

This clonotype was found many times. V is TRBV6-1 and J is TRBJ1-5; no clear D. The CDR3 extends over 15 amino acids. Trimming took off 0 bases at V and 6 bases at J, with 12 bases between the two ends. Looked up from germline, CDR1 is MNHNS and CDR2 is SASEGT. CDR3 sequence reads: CASSEAHGIGQPQHF. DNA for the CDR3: TGTGCCAGCAGTGAAGCGCACGGGATCGGTCAGCCCCAGCATTTT.

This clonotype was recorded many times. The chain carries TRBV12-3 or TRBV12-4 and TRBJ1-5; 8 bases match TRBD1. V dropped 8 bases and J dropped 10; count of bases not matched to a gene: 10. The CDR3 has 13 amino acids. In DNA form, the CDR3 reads TGTGCCAGCGGTGACTCAGGGGGCGGCCCCCAGCATTTT. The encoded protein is CASGDSGGGPQHF.

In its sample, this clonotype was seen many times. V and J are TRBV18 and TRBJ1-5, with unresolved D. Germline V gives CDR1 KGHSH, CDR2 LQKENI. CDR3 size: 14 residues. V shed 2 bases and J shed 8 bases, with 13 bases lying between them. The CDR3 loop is CASSPRYVGEPQHF. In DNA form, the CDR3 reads TGTGCCAGCTCACCAAGATATGTGGGCGAGCCCCAGCATTTT.

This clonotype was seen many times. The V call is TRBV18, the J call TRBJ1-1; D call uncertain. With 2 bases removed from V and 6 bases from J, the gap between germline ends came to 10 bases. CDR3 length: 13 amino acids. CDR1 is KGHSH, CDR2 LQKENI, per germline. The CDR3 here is CASSPALWAEAFF. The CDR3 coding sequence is TGTGCCAGCTCACCAGCCCTTTGGGCTGAAGCTTTCTTT. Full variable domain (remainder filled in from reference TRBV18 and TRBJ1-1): NAGVMQNPRHLVRRRGQEARLRCSPMKGHSHVYWYRQLPEEGLKFMVYLQKENIIDESGMPKERFSAEFPKEGPSILRIQQVVRGDSAAYFCASSPALWAEAFFGQGTRLTVV.

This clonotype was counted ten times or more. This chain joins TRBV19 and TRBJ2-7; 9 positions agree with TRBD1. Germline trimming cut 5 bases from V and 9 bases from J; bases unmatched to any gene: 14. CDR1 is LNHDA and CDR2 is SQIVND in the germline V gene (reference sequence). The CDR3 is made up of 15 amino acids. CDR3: CASSVFGTGRSAQYF. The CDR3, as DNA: TGTGCCAGTAGTGTATTCGGGACAGGGAGAAGTGCGCAGTACTTC. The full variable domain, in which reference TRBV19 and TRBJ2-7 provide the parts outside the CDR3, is DGGITQSPKYLFRKEGQNVTLSCEQNLNHDAMYWYRQDPGQGLRLIYYSQIVNDFQKGDIAEGYSVSREKKESFPLTVTSAQKNPTAFYLCASSVFGTGRSAQYFGPGTRLTVT.

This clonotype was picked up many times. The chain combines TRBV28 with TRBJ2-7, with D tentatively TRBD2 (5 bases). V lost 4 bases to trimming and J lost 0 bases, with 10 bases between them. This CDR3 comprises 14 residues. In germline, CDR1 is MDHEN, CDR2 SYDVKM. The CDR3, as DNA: TGTGCCAGCAGTTACCGGAGCGGCTCCTACGAGCAGTACTTC. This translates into CASSYRSGSYEQYF.

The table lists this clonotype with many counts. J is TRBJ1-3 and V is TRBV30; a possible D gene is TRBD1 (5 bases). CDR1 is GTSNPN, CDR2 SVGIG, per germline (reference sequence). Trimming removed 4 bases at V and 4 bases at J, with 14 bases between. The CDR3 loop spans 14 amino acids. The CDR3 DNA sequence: TGTGCCTGGACGATGGGAACAGGAGGAAACACCATATATTTT. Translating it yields CAWTMGTGGNTIYF.

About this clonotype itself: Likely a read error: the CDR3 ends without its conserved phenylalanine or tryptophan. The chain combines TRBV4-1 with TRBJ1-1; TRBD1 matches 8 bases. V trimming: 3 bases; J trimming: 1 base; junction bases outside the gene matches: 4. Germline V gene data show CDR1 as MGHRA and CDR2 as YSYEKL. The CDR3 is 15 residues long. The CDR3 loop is CASSHTGTGNTEAFS. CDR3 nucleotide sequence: TGCGCCAGCAGCCACACCGGGACAGGGAACACTGAAGCTTTCTCT.

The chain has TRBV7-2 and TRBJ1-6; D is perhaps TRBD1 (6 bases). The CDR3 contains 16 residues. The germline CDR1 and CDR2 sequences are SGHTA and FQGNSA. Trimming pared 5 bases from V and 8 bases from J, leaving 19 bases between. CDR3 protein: CASSPGRSRGDSPLHF. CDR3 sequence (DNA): TGTGCCAGCAGCCCCGGGAGGTCCAGGGGTGATTCACCCCTCCACTTT.

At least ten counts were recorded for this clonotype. CDR3 loop: CATDREYYGYTF. The CDR3 DNA reads as TGTGCCACCGACAGGGAATACTATGGCTACACCTTC. This chain uses TRBV24-1 with TRBJ1-2; 7 bases are a match to TRBD1. This CDR3 spans 12 amino acids. Per the germline V gene, CDR1 is KGHDR and CDR2 is SFDVKD. Losses at the gene ends were 9 bases for V and 3 bases for J; bases not matched to a gene: 3.

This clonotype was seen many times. The CDR3 nucleotides are TGTGCCAGTAGTATCGAACAGGCTAATTCACCCCTCCACTTT. Protein product: CASSIEQANSPLHF. V gene TRBV19 combines with J gene TRBJ1-6, with a weak D call TRBD1 (5 bases). The CDR3 totals 14 residues. Germline CDR1 reads LNHDA; CDR2 reads SQIVND (reference sequence). The ends were cut back, 3 bases at V and 6 bases at J, with 9 bases in the middle.

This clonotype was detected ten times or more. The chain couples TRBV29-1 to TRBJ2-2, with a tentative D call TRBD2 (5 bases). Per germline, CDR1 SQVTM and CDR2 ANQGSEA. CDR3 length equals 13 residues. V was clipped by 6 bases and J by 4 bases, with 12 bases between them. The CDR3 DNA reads TGCAGCGTACTAGTTAGCGCCACCGGGGAGCTGTTTTTT. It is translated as CSVLVSATGELFF.

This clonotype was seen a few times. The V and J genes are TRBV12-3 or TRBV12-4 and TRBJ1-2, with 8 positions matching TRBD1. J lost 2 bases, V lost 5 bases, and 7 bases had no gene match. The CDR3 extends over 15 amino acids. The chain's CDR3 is CASSATGDGNYGYTF. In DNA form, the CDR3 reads TGTGCCAGCAGTGCGACAGGGGACGGCAACTATGGCTACACCTTC.

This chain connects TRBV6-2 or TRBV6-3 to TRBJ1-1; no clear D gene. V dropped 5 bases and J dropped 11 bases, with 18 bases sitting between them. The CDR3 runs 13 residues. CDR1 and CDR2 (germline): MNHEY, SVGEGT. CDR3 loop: CASSTINTAMAFF. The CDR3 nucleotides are TGTGCCAGCAGTACCATTAACACGGCAATGGCTTTCTTT.

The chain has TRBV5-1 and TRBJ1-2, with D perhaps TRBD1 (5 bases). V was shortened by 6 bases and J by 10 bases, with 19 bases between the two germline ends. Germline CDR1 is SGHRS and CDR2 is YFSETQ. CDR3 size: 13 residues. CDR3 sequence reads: CASTNRQSSNYTF. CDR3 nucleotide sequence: TGCGCCAGCACCAACAGACAGAGCTCCAACTACACCTTC. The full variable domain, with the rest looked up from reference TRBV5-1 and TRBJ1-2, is KAGVTQTPRYLIKTRGQQVTLSCSPISGHRSVSWYQQTPGQGLQFLFEYFSETQRNKGNFPGRFSGRQFSNSRSEMNVSTLELGDSALYLCASTNRQSSNYTFGSGTRLTVV.

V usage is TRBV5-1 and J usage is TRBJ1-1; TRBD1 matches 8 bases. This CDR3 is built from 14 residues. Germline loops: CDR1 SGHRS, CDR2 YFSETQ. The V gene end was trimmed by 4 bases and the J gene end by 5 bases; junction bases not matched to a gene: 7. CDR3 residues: CASSLTGEATEAFF. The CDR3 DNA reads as TGCGCCAGCAGCCTGACAGGGGAAGCGACTGAAGCTTTCTTT.